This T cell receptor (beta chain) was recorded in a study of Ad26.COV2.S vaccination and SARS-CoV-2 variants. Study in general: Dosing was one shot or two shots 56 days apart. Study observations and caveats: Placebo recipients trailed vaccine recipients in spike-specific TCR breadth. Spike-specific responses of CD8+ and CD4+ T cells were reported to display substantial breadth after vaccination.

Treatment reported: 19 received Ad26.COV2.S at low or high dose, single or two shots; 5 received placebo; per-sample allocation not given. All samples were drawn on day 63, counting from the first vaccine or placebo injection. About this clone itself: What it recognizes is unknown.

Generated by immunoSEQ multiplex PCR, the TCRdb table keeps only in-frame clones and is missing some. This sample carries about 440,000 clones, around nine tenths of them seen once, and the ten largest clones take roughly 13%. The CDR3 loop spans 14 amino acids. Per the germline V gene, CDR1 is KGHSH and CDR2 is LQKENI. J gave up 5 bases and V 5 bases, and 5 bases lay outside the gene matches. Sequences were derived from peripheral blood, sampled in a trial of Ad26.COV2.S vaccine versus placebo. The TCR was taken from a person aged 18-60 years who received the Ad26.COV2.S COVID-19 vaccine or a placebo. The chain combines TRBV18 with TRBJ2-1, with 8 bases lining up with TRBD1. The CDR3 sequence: CASSDRGINNEQFF. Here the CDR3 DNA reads TGTGCCAGCTCAGACAGGGGAATAAACAATGAGCAGTTCTTC.